These 30 T cell receptor beta chains came from one sample sequenced in a study of cytomegalovirus exposure and HLA in healthy donors. Use of 60 Vbeta and 13 Jbeta primers characterized the PCR. Sequencing used immunoSEQ multiplex PCR; TCRdb keeps in-frame clones, though not all of them. This table holds 110,000 to 150,000 clones, 75% found once. The sample taken for sequencing was PBMCs. The receptors were gathered from a man aged 25-40 years in good health and CMV-seronegative.

This clone was seen just once. The gene calls are TRBV4-1 and TRBJ2-2; 9 nucleotides agree with TRBD1. CDR1 MGHRA and CDR2 YSYEKL come from the germline V gene. Losses at the gene ends were 1 base for V and 7 bases for J; bases not matched to a gene: 10. The CDR3 has 17 residues. CDR3 DNA sequence: TGCGCCAGCAGCCAAGCCCCATTCGACAGGGGGAACGGGGAGCTGTTTTTT. This translates into CASSQAPFDRGNGELFF.

This clone was seen a single time. This chain joins TRBV19 and TRBJ2-5; D possibly corresponds to TRBD1 (7 bases). This CDR3 has 14 residues. Trimming cost V 3 bases and J 5 bases, with 13 bases left between them. Germline values: CDR1 LNHDA, CDR2 SQIVND (reference sequence). DNA for the CDR3: TGTGCCAGTAGTATCAGGGGGGATCAGGAGACCCAGTACTTC. This translates into CASSIRGDQETQYF. The whole variable domain, filled in from reference TRBV19 and TRBJ2-5, reads DGGITQSPKYLFRKEGQNVTLSCEQNLNHDAMYWYRQDPGQGLRLIYYSQIVNDFQKGDIAEGYSVSREKKESFPLTVTSAQKNPTAFYLCASSIRGDQETQYFGPGTRLLVL.

This clone came up a few times. The chain links TRBV6-1 to TRBJ1-6; D is possibly TRBD1 (5 bases). Germline V gene data show CDR1 as MNHNS and CDR2 as SASEGT. This CDR3 is built from 20 residues. Deletions cut 0 bases from V and 2 bases from J, with 20 bases between. The CDR3 coding sequence is TGTGCCAGCAGTGAAGCTAGGTCGTGGCAGGGTAGTACCTATAATTCACCCCTCCACTTT. Protein: CASSEARSWQGSTYNSPLHF.

This chain links TRBV4-2 with TRBJ2-7, with 9 bases matching TRBD2. The V and J ends lost 0 bases and 2 bases, in that order; junction bases with no gene match: 5. Germline CDR1 reads LGHNA; CDR2 reads YNFKEQ. This CDR3 contains 16 residues. The CDR3 protein is CASSQDRSGGTYEQYF. Written as DNA, the CDR3 is TGTGCCAGCAGCCAAGATCGGAGCGGGGGGACCTACGAGCAGTACTTC.

V and J are TRBV19 and TRBJ1-1; 8 bases are a match to TRBD1. The CDR3 has 14 amino acids. The ends lost 10 bases at V and 5 bases at J; junction bases unmatched: 12. CDR1 and CDR2 (germline): LNHDA, SQIVND (reference sequence). CDR3 coding DNA: TGTGCCACTCAACCCCAGACAGGGGAAACTGAAGCTTTCTTT. Protein sequence: CATQPQTGETEAFF.

This chain joins TRBV19 and TRBJ1-5; a weak D match, TRBD1 (5 bases). V dropped 5 bases and J dropped 5 bases, with 19 bases sitting between them. The CDR3 covers 16 residues. Germline V gives CDR1 LNHDA, CDR2 SQIVND (reference sequence). The CDR3 nucleotides read TGTGCCAGTAGTGCCAGCTGGGGGACGGGGGATCAGCCCCAGCATTTT. Residues: CASSASWGTGDQPQHF.

The rearrangement joins TRBV28 to TRBJ1-3; 8 bases map to TRBD1. This CDR3 has 15 amino acids. Germline V gene sequence: CDR1 MDHEN, CDR2 SYDVKM. V was pared by 6 bases and J by 0 bases, with 4 bases of the junction left unmatched. CDR3 nucleotide sequence: TGTGCCAGCAGACCGGACAGGGACTCTGGAAACACCATATATTTT. It codes for CASRPDRDSGNTIYF.

V and J are TRBV12-5 and TRBJ1-2; 7 bases are shared with TRBD1. J was trimmed by 8 bases and V by 6 bases; bases with no gene match: 6. Germline CDR1 is LGHNT and CDR2 is FRNRAP. The CDR3 spans 12 residues. The CDR3 loop reads CASGPTGYGYTF. In DNA form, the CDR3 reads TGTGCTAGTGGCCCGACAGGGTACGGCTACACCTTC.

The chain links TRBV7-2 to TRBJ2-5; 13 nucleotides match TRBD2. This CDR3 comprises 16 residues. J was trimmed by 6 bases and V by 1 base; bases with no gene match: 5. The V gene's germline CDR1 is SGHTA and CDR2 FQGNSA. The CDR3 DNA follows: TGTGCCAGCAGCTTAGAACTAGCGGGGGGGCGGAAGACCCAGTACTTC. The encoded protein is CASSLELAGGRKTQYF. Supplemented by reference TRBV7-2 and TRBJ2-5, the full variable domain reads GAGVSQSPSNKVTEKGKDVELRCDPISGHTALYWYRQSLGQGLEFLIYFQGNSAPDKSGLPSDRFSAERTGGSVSTLTIQRTQQEDSAVYLCASSLELAGGRKTQYFGPGTRLLVL.

The rearrangement links TRBV28 to TRBJ2-4, with 7 nucleotides matching TRBD2. The CDR3 is 15 amino acids. Trimming cost V 3 bases and J 9 bases; bases outside gene matches: 11. The germline CDR1 and CDR2 sequences are MDHEN and SYDVKM. The CDR3 sequence: CASSFGDRGVGIQYF. The CDR3 nucleotides are TGTGCCAGCAGTTTTGGGGATCGGGGGGTGGGCATTCAGTACTTC. Using reference TRBV28 and TRBJ2-4 for the parts outside the CDR3, the full variable domain is DVKVTQSSRYLVKRTGEKVFLECVQDMDHENMFWYRQDPGLGLRLIYFSYDVKMKEKGDIPEGYSVSREKKERFSLILESASTNQTSMYLCASSFGDRGVGIQYFGAGTRLSVL.

The rearrangement uses TRBV6-5 and TRBJ2-3; 7 positions agree with TRBD2. V was clipped by 0 bases and J by 9 bases; unmatched bases: 9. CDR3 size: 15 residues. The germline CDR1 and CDR2 sequences are MNHEY and SVGAGI. The chain's CDR3 is CASSYSTSPRWTQYF. The CDR3 nucleotides are TGTGCCAGCAGTTACTCGACTAGCCCTAGGTGGACGCAGTATTTT.

A few counts support this clone. The chain links TRBV7-9 to TRBJ2-7; 7 nucleotides align to TRBD1. Germline V gene lookup returns CDR1 SEHNR and CDR2 FQNEAQ (reference sequence). Trimming at V came to 3 bases and at J to 2 bases, leaving 10 bases not matched to a gene. This CDR3 comprises 16 residues. The CDR3 DNA follows: TGTGCCAGCAGCTTCGGGACAGCTGATAGAACCTACGAGCAGTACTTC. Translating it yields CASSFGTADRTYEQYF. The full variable domain, its missing parts supplied by reference TRBV7-9 and TRBJ2-7, is DTGVSQNPRHKITKRGQNVTFRCDPISEHNRLYWYRQTLGQGPEFLTYFQNEAQLEKSRLLSDRFSAERPKGSFSTLEIQRTEQGDSAMYLCASSFGTADRTYEQYFGPGTRLTVT.

The chain is built from TRBV14 and TRBJ2-3; D is uncertain. CDR3 length equals 17 residues. CDR1 SGHDN and CDR2 FVKESK come from the germline V gene. Trimming left V 4 bases short and J 5 bases short, with 22 bases between. The CDR3 coding sequence is TGTGCCAGCAGCCCAGGAAGAAAAGGCAGATACGTAGATACGCAGTATTTT. This sequence encodes CASSPGRKGRYVDTQYF. The full variable domain, its missing parts supplied by reference TRBV14 and TRBJ2-3, is EAGVTQFPSHSVIEKGQTVTLRCDPISGHDNLYWYRRVMGKEIKFLLHFVKESKQDESGMPNNRFLAERTGGTYSTLKVQPAELEDSGVYFCASSPGRKGRYVDTQYFGPGTRLTVL.

This clone was detected once. The gene calls are TRBV27 and TRBJ2-5; 9 bases fit TRBD2. The CDR3 totals 14 residues. Germline-derived CDR1 and CDR2 are MNHEY and SMNVEV (reference sequence). V gave up 5 bases and J gave up 3 bases; unmatched junction bases: 4. CDR3 loop: CASSLRLAEETQYF. In nucleotides, the CDR3 is TGTGCCAGCAGTCTAAGACTAGCGGAAGAGACCCAGTACTTC.

This chain joins TRBV9 and TRBJ1-2; weak D call: TRBD1 (6 bases). Looked up from germline, CDR1 is SGDLS and CDR2 is YYNGEE. V dropped 4 bases and J dropped 5 bases, with 18 bases sitting between them. The CDR3 length is 15 residues. CDR3 region: CASSSRTVGEYGYTF. CDR3 nucleotides: TGTGCCAGCAGCTCCCGGACAGTGGGCGAATATGGCTACACCTTC.

The chain uses TRBV7-2 and TRBJ1-5, with D tentatively TRBD1 (5 bases). In germline, CDR1 is SGHTA, CDR2 FQGNSA. The CDR3 runs to 18 residues. With 1 base removed from V and 2 bases from J, the gap between germline ends came to 18 bases. CDR3 DNA: TGTGCCAGCAGCTTAGGGGGGGTAGGGGTGGGGTGCAATCAGCCCCAGCATTTT. This translates into CASSLGGVGVGCNQPQHF.

J is TRBJ2-3 and V is TRBV7-9; TRBD1 might be the D (6 bases). The CDR3 runs to 15 residues. Deletions cut 1 base from V and 4 bases from J, with 12 bases between. Germline loops: CDR1 SEHNR, CDR2 FQNEAQ (reference sequence). Written as DNA, the CDR3 is TGTGCCAGCAGCTTAGGGGGGCACGAAGCAGATACGCAGTATTTT. Protein sequence: CASSLGGHEADTQYF.

This chain links TRBV9 with TRBJ2-7; possibly TRBD1 for D (6 bases). The CDR3 loop spans 14 amino acids. Germline V gene sequence: CDR1 SGDLS, CDR2 YYNGEE. Deletions cut 1 base from V and 1 base from J, with 9 bases between. CDR3 bases: TGTGCCAGCAGCGTACGGGACAATTCCTACGAGCAGTACTTC. Encoded protein: CASSVRDNSYEQYF.

V usage is TRBV10-3 and J usage is TRBJ1-3; D may be TRBD1 (6 bases). This CDR3 is 18 amino acids long. The V and J ends lost 7 bases and 0 bases respectively, with 22 bases between them. Germline values: CDR1 ENHRY, CDR2 SYGVKD. CDR3 DNA: TGTGCCATCATGAGGTCCGCGACACAGGGCATCTCTGGAAACACCATATATTTT. Amino acid sequence: CAIMRSATQGISGNTIYF.

A note on this clone: The same CDR3 is also encoded by other DNA sequences in this sample. The chain combines TRBV2 with TRBJ2-1, with 11 bases lining up with TRBD2. The CDR3 runs 17 residues. Germline V gives CDR1 SNHLY, CDR2 FYNNEI. V shed 0 bases, J shed 2 bases, and the junction held 3 bases outside the gene matches. As DNA, the CDR3 is TGTGCCAGCAGTGAAGCTAGCGGGAGGGTAGCCTACAATGAGCAGTTCTTC. Its protein product is CASSEASGRVAYNEQFF.

The chain is built from TRBV29-1 and TRBJ2-5; 14 bases match TRBD2. Near its end, the DNA agrees better with TRBJ2-7, so the J call may be wrong. This CDR3 comprises 15 residues. Germline V gene data show CDR1 as SQVTM and CDR2 as ANQGSEA. CDR3: CSVEAGLAGGSEQYF. The CDR3 nucleotides read TGCAGCGTTGAAGCTGGACTAGCGGGGGGTTCCGAGCAGTACTTC.

This chain joins TRBV28 and TRBJ2-7; D may be TRBD1 (5 bases). V lost 5 bases and J lost 6, with 20 bases in between. The V gene's germline CDR1 is MDHEN and CDR2 SYDVKM. This CDR3 has 15 amino acids. The CDR3 spells CASSPPLGRVGEQYF. DNA of the CDR3: TGTGCCAGCAGTCCACCCCTCGGCAGGGTAGGCGAGCAGTACTTC. The whole variable domain, remainder taken from reference TRBV28 and TRBJ2-7, is DVKVTQSSRYLVKRTGEKVFLECVQDMDHENMFWYRQDPGLGLRLIYFSYDVKMKEKGDIPEGYSVSREKKERFSLILESASTNQTSMYLCASSPPLGRVGEQYFGPGTRLTVT.

DNA of the CDR3: TGTGCCAGCAGCTTAGGCTTAAAGCAGGCAGGGGAGACCCAGTACTTC. This gives the protein CASSLGLKQAGETQYF. This chain links TRBV11-2 with TRBJ2-5, with TRBD1 as a possible D gene (5 bases). V was clipped by 1 base and J by 5 bases, with 17 bases between them. CDR1 SGHAT and CDR2 FQNNGV come from the germline V gene. CDR3 length: 16 amino acids.

V usage is TRBV28 and J usage is TRBJ1-2, with a weak D call TRBD1 (5 bases). Per germline, CDR1 MDHEN and CDR2 SYDVKM. This CDR3 is built from 13 residues. The V end was cut by 5 bases, the J end by 4 bases, with 11 bases between. The CDR3 DNA follows: TGTGCCAGCAGTGGCCGGGGGGGCTATGGCTACACCTTC. This translates into CASSGRGGYGYTF.

This chain links TRBV6-4 with TRBJ2-1; 9 nucleotides agree with TRBD1. V was pared by 2 bases and J by 7 bases, with 6 bases of the junction left unmatched. The CDR3 is 15 residues long. CDR1 and CDR2 (germline): MRHNA, SNTAGT. In DNA, the CDR3 is TGTGCCAGCAGTGACCAAGGGACAGGGAAGAATGAGCAGTTCTTC. This gives the protein CASSDQGTGKNEQFF.

The chain has TRBV23-1 and TRBJ2-1; D is perhaps TRBD1 (5 bases). TRBV23-1 is noted as an ORF with a role that remains uncertain. This CDR3 has 13 amino acids. V dropped 4 bases and J dropped 7 bases, with 11 bases sitting between them. DNA of the CDR3: TGCGCCAGCAGTCGGCCAGGGTGGAATGAGCAGTTCTTC. Translated, it gives CASSRPGWNEQFF.

J is TRBJ2-7 and V is TRBV5-1; 9 bases match TRBD1. The CDR3 spans 14 residues. From germline, CDR1 is SGHRS and CDR2 YFSETQ. J lost 2 bases, V lost 4 bases, and 4 bases had no gene match. CDR3 sequence: CASSIGTGPYEQYF. CDR3 bases: TGCGCCAGCAGCATTGGGACAGGGCCCTACGAGCAGTACTTC.

The chain couples TRBV5-4 to TRBJ1-3; D not resolved. The V and J ends lost 0 bases and 0 bases respectively, with 7 bases between them. CDR1 and CDR2 from the germline V gene are SGHNT and YYREEE (reference sequence). The length of the CDR3 is 15 residues. CDR3 nucleotide sequence: TGTGCCAGCAGCTTGGGTGGAGACTCTGGAAACACCATATATTTT. Translated, it gives CASSLGGDSGNTIYF.

This clone was observed a few times. Other nucleotide sequences in the sample specify the same CDR3. The rearrangement joins TRBV30 to TRBJ2-7; D remains unclear. CDR1 is GTSNPN, CDR2 SVGIG, per germline (reference sequence). Trimming removed 3 bases at V and 3 bases at J, with 9 bases between. This CDR3 has 12 amino acids. CDR3 DNA: TGTGCCTGGAGCTCCTCTAACTACGAGCAGTACTTC. This sequence encodes CAWSSSNYEQYF.

This chain connects TRBV5-1 to TRBJ2-7, with D perhaps TRBD1 (5 bases). Germline CDR1 reads SGHRS; CDR2 reads YFSETQ. The CDR3 length is 14 residues. V lost 3 bases to trimming and J lost 2 bases, with 12 bases between them. The CDR3 sequence is CASSSMTVTYEQYF. CDR3 coding DNA: TGCGCCAGCAGCTCAATGACAGTAACCTACGAGCAGTACTTC.